This T cell receptor (beta chain) stems from a study of T cells in Graves' hyperthyroidism and ophthalmopathy. This clonotype was seen many times. Amplified regions were TCR beta CDR3 sequences from RNA transcripts. TCR CDR3 underwent first-round RT-PCR with the HTBI primer set. From the multiplex PCR reads, TCRdb called clonotypes with MiXCR, one entry per CDR3 protein. The repertoire holds roughly 710,000 distinct CDR3 sequences, with roughly a third as singletons. V shed 5 bases and J 5 bases; nucleotides not matched to a gene: 6. Looked up from germline, CDR1 is SGHVS and CDR2 is FQNEAQ. CDR3 length: 15 amino acids.

The chain is built from TRBV7-8 and TRBJ2-7, with 13 bases that match TRBD2. This TCR was sampled from a woman in her forties with Graves' hyperthyroidism. The specimen was blood. The CDR3 DNA reads TGTGCCAGCAGCCCAGGGACTAGCGGGATCCACGAGCAGTACTTC. Protein: CASSPGTSGIHEQYF.